Sequencing of this TCR beta chain was carried out in a study of vaccination and CD4 T cells after COVID-19. Study overall: Overlapping spike pools from SARS-CoV-2 and HCoV-NL63, HCoV-OC43 and HCoV-229E served as culture stimuli.

With the Oncomine TCR Beta short-read assay, DNA from cultured CD4+ T cells was sequenced. One entry per CDR3 protein results from TCRdb running MiXCR on the PCR reads. The data contain over 20,000 distinct CDR3 sequences, roughly 44% of them singletons. The study, taken as a whole, reports: Among those convalescent, a median around 89% of reactive clones emerged solely post-vaccination. Convalescent patients' clones that were vaccine-specific were spike mono-reactive in 304 of 307 cases.

This sample's treatment: approximately nine-day PBMC culture with coronavirus spike peptide pools or control peptides (ViraFEST assay). PBMCs were cultured at around 2 million per well with around 10 IU/ml IL-2 and 8.5 to 10 ug/ml peptide pools. By share of the sample, this clonotype is medium-sized. As yet, its antigen is unknown. The clonotype was recovered from a human donor who had recovered from COVID-19. Sequenced material: CD4+ T cells from blood, cultured in vitro.

The CDR3 region has the DNA TGTGCCACCAGTGATTCTTTCAGGGCAGGTGAGACCCAGTACTTC. Translated: CATSDSFRAGETQYF. The gene calls are TRBV24-1 and TRBJ2-5, with D possibly TRBD1 on 5 matching bases. CDR1 and CDR2 from the germline V gene are KGHDR and SFDVKD. This CDR3 is built from 15 residues. V was clipped by 2 bases and J by 5 bases, with 14 bases between them.